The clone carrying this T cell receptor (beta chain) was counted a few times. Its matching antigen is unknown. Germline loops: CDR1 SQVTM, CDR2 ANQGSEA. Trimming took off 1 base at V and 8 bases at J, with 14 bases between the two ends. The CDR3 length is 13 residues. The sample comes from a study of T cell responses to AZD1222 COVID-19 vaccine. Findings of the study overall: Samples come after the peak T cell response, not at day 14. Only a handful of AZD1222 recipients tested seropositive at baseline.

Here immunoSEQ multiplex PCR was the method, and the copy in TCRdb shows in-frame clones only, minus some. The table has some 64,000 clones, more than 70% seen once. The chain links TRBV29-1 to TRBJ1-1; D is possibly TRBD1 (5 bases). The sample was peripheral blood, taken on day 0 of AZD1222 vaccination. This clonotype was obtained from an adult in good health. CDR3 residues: CSVEATEGTEAFF. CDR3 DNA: TGCAGCGTTGAAGCAACAGAGGGGACGGAAGCTTTCTTT. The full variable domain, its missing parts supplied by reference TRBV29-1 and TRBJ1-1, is SAVISQKPSRDICQRGTSLTIQCQVDSQVTMMFWYRQQPGQSLTLIATANQGSEATYESGFVIDKFPISRPNLTFSTLTVSNMSPEDSSIYLCSVEATEGTEAFFGQGTRLTVV.